What follows are 18 T cell receptor beta chains derived from one specimen sequenced in a study of cytomegalovirus exposure and HLA in healthy donors. Amplification used 60 Vbeta primers and 13 Jbeta primers. Clones were sequenced by immunoSEQ multiplex PCR, and TCRdb holds only the in-frame ones, with some missing. The sample comprises under 200,000 clones, 80% of which are singletons, and 4% to 5% rests with the top ten. Sequenced material: PBMCs. The receptors come from a man aged 25-45 years in good health and CMV-seronegative.

This clone was seen only a few times. The CDR3 spells CASSSEPGLPGGYTF. In DNA, the CDR3 is TGTGCCAGCAGCTCCGAACCGGGACTCCCAGGAGGCTACACCTTC. This chain connects TRBV11-1 to TRBJ1-2; the D gene is possibly TRBD1 (5 bases). Germline V gene lookup returns CDR1 SGHAT and CDR2 FQDESV (reference sequence). Between the trimmed V and J ends, which lost 4 bases and 8 bases, there was a span of 20 bases. This CDR3 comprises 15 residues.

This clone has only a few counts. The J gene is TRBJ2-5, the V gene TRBV5-6, with a tentative D call TRBD2 (6 bases). CDR1 is SGHDT, CDR2 YYEEEE, per germline. There are 13 residues in the CDR3. Trimming took 2 bases from V and 11 from J, leaving 16 bases between them. CDR3 residues: CASSFLGGREQYF. As DNA, the CDR3 is TGTGCCAGCAGCTTCTTGGGCGGCCGGGAGCAGTACTTC.

The chain is built from TRBV27 and TRBJ1-6, with D unresolved. The CDR3 sequence is 16 residues long. CDR1 MNHEY and CDR2 SMNVEV come from the germline V gene (reference sequence). Deletions cut 3 bases from V and 0 bases from J, with 9 bases between. Written as DNA, the CDR3 is TGTGCCAGCAGTTTCTATCCGAGCTCCTATAATTCACCCCTCCACTTT. It is translated as CASSFYPSSYNSPLHF.

This chain joins TRBV28 and TRBJ1-2, with 9 nucleotides matching TRBD1. V was pared by 11 bases and J by 4 bases, with 8 bases of the junction left unmatched. Per germline, CDR1 MDHEN and CDR2 SYDVKM. This CDR3 is 13 amino acids long. As DNA, the CDR3 is TGTGCCTTACGGACAGGGGACGGCTATGGCTACACCTTC. It encodes CALRTGDGYGYTF.

The chain has TRBV14 and TRBJ2-2; D ambiguous. The germline V gene encodes CDR1 SGHDN and CDR2 FVKESK. V shed 4 bases and J shed 5 bases, with 5 bases lying between them. This CDR3 has 12 residues. CDR3 in amino acids: CASSPRTGELFF. The DNA for the CDR3 is TGTGCCAGCAGCCCTAGGACCGGGGAGCTGTTTTTT. The full variable domain, in which reference TRBV14 and TRBJ2-2 provide the parts outside the CDR3, is EAGVTQFPSHSVIEKGQTVTLRCDPISGHDNLYWYRRVMGKEIKFLLHFVKESKQDESGMPNNRFLAERTGGTYSTLKVQPAELEDSGVYFCASSPRTGELFFGEGSRLTVL.

The CDR3: CASSFGENTEAFF. The CDR3 region has the DNA TGTGCCAGCAGTTTCGGGGAGAACACTGAAGCTTTCTTT. The chain employs TRBV27 and TRBJ1-1; D is unclear. The CDR3 has 13 residues. The V gene's germline CDR1 is MNHEY and CDR2 SMNVEV (reference sequence). Trimming removed 3 bases at V and 1 base at J, with 6 bases between.

The chain is built from TRBV5-8 and TRBJ1-6; 9 positions match TRBD1. J was trimmed by 9 bases and V by 4 bases; bases with no gene match: 5. The CDR3 has 14 residues. CDR1 SGHTS and CDR2 YDEGEE come from the germline V gene. CDR3 bases: TGTGCCAGCAGCCTCGGACAGGGGCTTTCACCCCTCCACTTT. Translation gives CASSLGQGLSPLHF.

J is TRBJ1-1 and V is TRBV6-5, with 8 bases identical to TRBD1. The CDR3 runs 15 residues. Germline CDR1 MNHEY, CDR2 SVGAGI. V was pared by 5 bases and J by 1 base, with 6 bases of the junction left unmatched. The CDR3 protein is CASSSGQGENTEAFF. The CDR3 DNA is TGTGCCAGCAGTAGTGGACAGGGTGAGAACACTGAAGCTTTCTTT.

The rearrangement links TRBV7-3 to TRBJ2-3, with TRBD2 matching over 7 bases. J lost 6 bases, V lost 2 bases, and 5 bases had no gene match. Germline V gene data show CDR1 as SGHTA and CDR2 as FQGTGA. This CDR3 is 14 amino acids long. The CDR3 bases are TGTGCCAGCAGCTTAGTAGCGGGCTCGGATACGCAGTATTTT. Amino acid sequence: CASSLVAGSDTQYF.

V and J are TRBV7-2 and TRBJ1-1; D is unclear. V lost 4 bases and J lost 0, with 24 bases in between. CDR3 size: 19 residues. In germline, CDR1 is SGHTA, CDR2 FQGNSA. The CDR3 reads CASSWAWVREQSMNTEAFF. The CDR3, as DNA: TGTGCCAGCAGCTGGGCGTGGGTGCGGGAGCAAAGCATGAACACTGAAGCTTTCTTT. Supplemented by reference TRBV7-2 and TRBJ1-1, the full variable domain reads GAGVSQSPSNKVTEKGKDVELRCDPISGHTALYWYRQSLGQGLEFLIYFQGNSAPDKSGLPSDRFSAERTGGSVSTLTIQRTQQEDSAVYLCASSWAWVREQSMNTEAFFGQGTRLTVV.

This sequence joins TRBV5-1 and TRBJ2-7; 15 nucleotides agree with TRBD2. The CDR3 contains 16 residues. The junction had 0 bases not matched to a gene; V was cut back by 0 bases and J by 2 bases. Per the germline V gene, CDR1 is SGHRS and CDR2 is YFSETQ. The CDR3 DNA is TGCGCCAGCAGCTTGGGGACTAGCGGGAGGGCCTACGAGCAGTACTTC. This codes for CASSLGTSGRAYEQYF.

The genes are TRBV5-4 and TRBJ1-3; 7 nucleotides align to TRBD1. Germline assignment: CDR1 SGHNT and CDR2 YYREEE (reference sequence). The V segment lost 2 bases and the J segment 0 bases; nucleotides outside the gene matches: 5. The CDR3 is 16 residues long. CDR3 loop: CASSLPGGGSGNTIYF. Written as DNA, the CDR3 is TGTGCCAGCAGCTTACCAGGGGGTGGCTCTGGAAACACCATATATTTT.

The chain links TRBV5-1 to TRBJ2-1; D remains unclear. Trimming removed 5 bases at V and 4 bases at J, with 13 bases between. Looked up from germline, CDR1 is SGHRS and CDR2 is YFSETQ. The CDR3 spans 14 residues. The CDR3 region has the DNA TGCGCCAGCAGTTTCAGGTCCCAATACAATGAGCAGTTCTTC. Translating it yields CASSFRSQYNEQFF.

This chain uses TRBV5-4 with TRBJ1-1; 7 bases align to TRBD1. From germline, CDR1 is SGHNT and CDR2 YYREEE (reference sequence). This CDR3 is 11 amino acids long. The J segment lost 5 bases and the V segment lost 7 bases, leaving 2 bases of the junction unmatched. This chain's CDR3 is CASGQATEAFF. The CDR3 DNA follows: TGTGCCAGCGGACAGGCAACTGAAGCTTTCTTT.

The chain couples TRBV6-5 to TRBJ2-3, with TRBD2 matching 13 bases. This CDR3 has 15 amino acids. The junction had 0 bases not matched to a gene; V was cut back by 5 bases and J by 1 base. The germline CDR1 and CDR2 sequences are MNHEY and SVGAGI. The CDR3 reads CASSGLAGGTDTQYF. DNA of the CDR3: TGTGCCAGCAGTGGACTAGCGGGAGGCACAGATACGCAGTATTTT.

The gene calls are TRBV6-1 and TRBJ1-1; the D is unclear. V shed 1 base and J shed 0 bases, with 9 bases lying between them. CDR3 length: 15 amino acids. Germline V gives CDR1 MNHNS, CDR2 SASEGT. CDR3 DNA sequence: TGTGCCAGCAGTGAAGGGCCAGCGGTGAACACTGAAGCTTTCTTT. Protein: CASSEGPAVNTEAFF.

The J gene is TRBJ1-1, the V gene TRBV5-1; D not certain. V gave up 10 bases and J gave up 3 bases, with 16 bases separating them. Germline V gene data show CDR1 as SGHRS and CDR2 as YFSETQ. The CDR3 has 13 amino acids. The CDR3, as DNA: TGCGCCGGGCGGGCGTATGTGGACACTGAAGCTTTCTTT. Translating it yields CAGRAYVDTEAFF.

The rearrangement uses TRBV19 and TRBJ1-5; possible D gene TRBD1, 6 bases. The V gene lost 3 bases and the J gene lost 4 bases, with 10 bases spanning the gap. There are 14 residues in the CDR3. Germline V gene lookup returns CDR1 LNHDA and CDR2 SQIVND (reference sequence). The CDR3 sequence: CASSILTGNQPQHF. The CDR3 DNA sequence: TGTGCCAGTAGTATCTTAACAGGGAATCAGCCCCAGCATTTT. The whole variable domain, filled in from reference TRBV19 and TRBJ1-5, reads DGGITQSPKYLFRKEGQNVTLSCEQNLNHDAMYWYRQDPGQGLRLIYYSQIVNDFQKGDIAEGYSVSREKKESFPLTVTSAQKNPTAFYLCASSILTGNQPQHFGDGTRLSIL.